These 24 T cell receptor beta chains were all obtained from the same sample, sequenced in a study of regulatory T cells in long-lasting Graves disease. In building TCR beta libraries, iRepertoire HTBI primers were used together with Arm-PCR of CDR3 regions. TCRdb re-analysed the multiplex PCR reads in MiXCR, keeping a single row per CDR3 protein. The sample lists 310,000 or so distinct CDR3 sequences, 22% seen once, with more than 50% in the top ten. Time point: persistent/refractory GD, antithyroid drugs over 5 years with positive TRAb. Isolated PBMC RNA provided the starting material for the TCR library. This sample comprised peripheral blood mononuclear cells (PBMCs), obtained when the disease was refractory, from a patient treated with antithyroid drugs. All receptors derive from a female donor with Graves disease.

This clonotype was seen repeatedly, ten times or more. The gene calls are TRBV2 and TRBJ2-6; 8 positions agree with TRBD1. With 6 bases clipped from V and 0 bases from J, the junction kept 4 bases outside the gene matches. This CDR3 has 16 amino acids. The germline CDR1 and CDR2 sequences are SNHLY and FYNNEI. CDR3 nucleotides: TGTGCCAGCAGGGGACAGGTCCTCTCTGGGGCCAACGTCCTGACTTTC. Translation gives CASRGQVLSGANVLTF.

Of note for this clonotype: A read error is possible here, since a much larger clone lies one base away. Here the CDR3 DNA reads TGTGCCAGAAGCTTTGGGACAGCTACCTACGAGCAGTACTTC. Protein: CARSFGTATYEQYF. V usage is TRBV11-2 and J usage is TRBJ2-7, with 7 bases identical to TRBD1. The V gene's germline CDR1 is SGHAT and CDR2 FQNNGV. This CDR3 region has 14 residues.

Of note for this clonotype: This may be a read error: a much more frequent sequence differs by one nucleotide. The chain joins TRBV28 to TRBJ2-5; D unclear. The germline V and J ends were trimmed by 8 bases and 9 bases, with 13 bases remaining between them. The CDR3 consists of 11 residues. Germline assignment: CDR1 MDHEN and CDR2 SYDVKM. CDR3 sequence reads: CASGVGEAQYF. Here the CDR3 DNA reads TGTGCCAGCGGTGTGGGCGAGGCCCAGTACTTC.

This clonotype occurred a few times. This chain links TRBV7-2 with TRBJ2-7; tentative D call: TRBD1 (5 bases). Germline CDR1 is SGHTA and CDR2 is FQGNSA. V shed 5 bases and J shed 3 bases, with 14 bases lying between them. The CDR3 has 14 residues. CDR3 nucleotide sequence: TGTGCCAGCAGCGCCGACAGCTATGGCTACGAGCAGTACTTC. As protein: CASSADSYGYEQYF.

This clonotype was detected only a few times. This rearrangement joins TRBV5-1 to TRBJ1-2; D ambiguous. Germline V gene lookup returns CDR1 SGHRS and CDR2 YFSETQ. This CDR3 is 13 amino acids long. Deletions cut 3 bases from V and 7 bases from J, with 13 bases between. CDR3 in DNA: TGCGCCAGCAGCTATGACGTACCGTCTGGCTACACCTTC. It translates to CASSYDVPSGYTF.

In its sample, this clonotype was seen once. The junction shows a germline mismatch at one end, possibly a read error. The chain links TRBV28 to TRBJ2-1; 14 nucleotides align to TRBD2. The CDR3 is 17 amino acids. Germline CDR1 MDHEN, CDR2 SYDVKM. CDR3 sequence reads: CAGSPLSGTSGSGEQFF. Written as DNA, the CDR3 is TGTGCCGGCAGTCCTTTGTCCGGGACTAGCGGGAGTGGTGAGCAGTTCTTC.

In this sample, this clonotype turned up a few times. The chain employs TRBV7-9 and TRBJ2-2; D unresolved. This CDR3 spans 13 amino acids. Trimming shortened V by 1 base and J by 6 bases, and 6 bases separated the two germline ends. Germline V lookup: CDR1 SEHNR, CDR2 FQNEAQ (reference sequence). CDR3 loop: CASSLGQAGELFF. The CDR3 coding sequence is TGTGCCAGCAGCTTAGGGCAGGCCGGGGAGCTGTTTTTT.

Regarding this clonotype: A much larger clone lies a single base off, so this may be a read error. The J gene is TRBJ2-7, the V gene TRBV3-1; tentatively, D is TRBD1 (5 bases). There are 13 residues in the CDR3. Germline assignment: CDR1 LGHDT and CDR2 YNNKEL (reference sequence). The CDR3 protein is CASSQNRGHEQNF. As DNA, the CDR3 is TGTGCCAGCAGCCAGAATAGGGGCCACGAGCAGAACTTC.

The rearrangement uses TRBV30 and TRBJ2-4, with 9 bases lining up with TRBD2. J gave up 9 bases and V 3 bases, and 9 bases lay outside the gene matches. Per the germline V gene, CDR1 is GTSNPN and CDR2 is SVGIG (reference sequence). The CDR3 has 14 residues. CDR3 coding DNA: TGTGCCTGGAGCTTAGCGGGAGATTTGGGCATTCAGTACTTC. Protein product: CAWSLAGDLGIQYF.

This clonotype was detected only a few times. The J gene is TRBJ1-3, the V gene TRBV18; D call uncertain. Trimming removed 2 bases at V and 0 bases at J, with 11 bases between. From germline, CDR1 is KGHSH and CDR2 LQKENI. The CDR3 is 16 amino acids. The CDR3 DNA follows: TGTGCCAGCTCACCAGCTACCTCGTCCTCTGGAAACACCATATATTTT. Protein product: CASSPATSSSGNTIYF.

Details on this clonotype: A read error may account for a junction end that differs from germline. The chain has TRBV3-1 and TRBJ2-7, with 7 positions matching TRBD2. Germline V gene lookup returns CDR1 LGHDT and CDR2 YNNKEL (reference sequence). The length of the CDR3 is 15 residues. The CDR3, as DNA: TGTGCCGGCAGCCAAGTTGGCGGGAGTGGTTACGAGCAGTACTTC. Residues: CAGSQVGGSGYEQYF.

The chain recombines TRBV12-3 or TRBV12-4 with TRBJ2-3, with D possibly TRBD2 on 6 matching bases. V lost 3 bases and J 6 bases, leaving 13 bases between the germline ends. The CDR3 consists of 14 residues. CDR3 in DNA: TGTGCCAGCAGTTTGGGGCGGGATACGGATACGCAGTATTTT. Translating gives CASSLGRDTDTQYF.

The sample holds a few counts of this clonotype. In this CDR3 the conserved last residue, phenylalanine or tryptophan, is missing, so a read error is likely. The chain is built from TRBV30 and TRBJ1-1; 7 nucleotides line up with TRBD1. J gave up 4 bases and V 2 bases, and 7 bases lay outside the gene matches. This CDR3 comprises 14 residues. In germline, CDR1 is GTSNPN, CDR2 SVGIG (reference sequence). The CDR3: CAWSPRGPGTEAFS. Here the CDR3 DNA reads TGTGCCTGGAGTCCTAGGGGGCCCGGCACTGAAGCTTTCTCT.

V usage is TRBV20-1 and J usage is TRBJ2-1, with D perhaps TRBD1 (6 bases). Trimming cost V 5 bases and J 7 bases, with 15 bases left between them. The CDR3 consists of 13 residues. The germline gives CDR1 DFQATT, CDR2 SNEGSKA (reference sequence). In DNA form, the CDR3 reads TGCAGTGCTGGACATCCGGACAGTAATGAGCAGTTCTTC. Translated, it gives CSAGHPDSNEQFF.

This clonotype was recorded at least ten times. V usage is TRBV7-9 and J usage is TRBJ1-1, with a possible D match to TRBD1 (5 bases). The CDR3 totals 13 residues. V lost 6 bases to trimming and J lost 6 bases, with 14 bases between them. The germline V gene encodes CDR1 SEHNR and CDR2 FQNEAQ (reference sequence). The chain's CDR3 is CASSSGRGAEAFF. The CDR3 DNA sequence: TGTGCCAGCAGTTCCGGACGGGGCGCTGAAGCTTTCTTT.

V is TRBV20-1 and J is TRBJ2-7; 11 bases align to TRBD1. Trimming took 6 bases from V and 4 from J; bases not matched to a gene: 5. The germline V gene has CDR1 DFQATT and CDR2 SNEGSKA (reference sequence). The CDR3 runs to 13 residues. The CDR3 here is CSALGQGAYEQYF. CDR3 bases: TGCAGTGCACTAGGACAGGGGGCTTACGAGCAGTACTTC.

The V and J genes are TRBV7-2 and TRBJ2-7; the match to TRBD1 covers 8 bases. The CDR3 length is 13 residues. CDR1 and CDR2 from the germline V gene are SGHTA and FQGNSA. Trimming at V came to 1 base and at J to 7 bases, leaving 3 bases not matched to a gene. CDR3 loop: CASSLGTGREQYF. The CDR3 DNA follows: TGTGCCAGCAGCTTAGGGACAGGGCGGGAGCAGTACTTC.

This rearrangement joins TRBV6-4 to TRBJ2-7, with TRBD2 identical over 10 bases. With V trimmed by 0 bases and J by 2 bases, 13 bases remained unmatched. The CDR3 is 19 amino acids. Germline-derived CDR1 and CDR2 are MRHNA and SNTAGT. The CDR3 here is CASSDSNRASGSFTYEQYF. The CDR3 coding sequence is TGTGCCAGCAGTGACTCGAATAGGGCTAGCGGGAGTTTCACCTACGAGCAGTACTTC.

This clonotype has only a few counts. This chain links TRBV29-1 with TRBJ2-5, with D tentatively TRBD2 (6 bases). CDR1 SQVTM and CDR2 ANQGSEA come from the germline V gene. Trimming took off 1 base at V and 10 bases at J, with 19 bases between the two ends. The CDR3 contains 14 residues. The CDR3 DNA sequence: TGCAGCGTTGAAGGGGCCGGGACCCCCGGGGGCCAGTACTTC. The encoded protein is CSVEGAGTPGGQYF.

This clonotype was picked up many times. This chain joins TRBV9 and TRBJ1-4; unclear D gene. This CDR3 contains 13 residues. Germline CDR1 and CDR2: SGDLS and YYNGEE. V dropped 0 bases and J dropped 8 bases, with 8 bases sitting between them. CDR3 sequence: CASSVGIQEKLFF. CDR3 bases: TGTGCCAGCAGCGTAGGCATTCAGGAAAAACTGTTTTTT.

Of note for this clonotype: Without the conserved terminal phenylalanine or tryptophan, this CDR3 likely stems from a read error. The chain combines TRBV6-5 with TRBJ1-5; D not certain. V shed 2 bases and J shed 4 bases, with 12 bases lying between them. CDR1 MNHEY and CDR2 SVGAGI come from the germline V gene. CDR3 length: 15 residues. The CDR3 DNA follows: TGTGCCAGCAGTTACAGGGCCCCCAATAATCAGCCCCAGCATTCT. Translation gives CASSYRAPNNQPQHS.

This clonotype showed up just a few times. In DNA form, the CDR3 reads TGTGCCAGCAGTGGGGGAACATCGGGACCTCCCGGTGGAGCTGGGGCCAACGTCCTGACTTTC. Its protein is CASSGGTSGPPGGAGANVLTF. The rearrangement joins TRBV27 to TRBJ2-6; perhaps D is TRBD1 or TRBD2 (5 bases each). The CDR3 covers 21 residues. Germline V lookup: CDR1 MNHEY, CDR2 SMNVEV (reference sequence). Trimming left V 5 bases short and J 2 bases short, with 28 bases between.

This clonotype was detected only a few times. V and J are TRBV7-8 and TRBJ2-4; 11 bases match TRBD1. V was pared by 5 bases and J by 7 bases, with 4 bases of the junction left unmatched. Germline CDR1 SGHVS, CDR2 FQNEAQ. The CDR3 runs to 14 residues. The CDR3 region is CASSQGTGGNIQYF. CDR3 bases: TGTGCCAGCAGCCAAGGGACAGGGGGGAACATTCAGTACTTC.

This clonotype appeared many times. The V call is TRBV20-1, the J call TRBJ1-1; D gene uncertain. Between the trimmed V and J ends, which lost 2 bases and 5 bases, there was a span of 15 bases. The germline V gene encodes CDR1 DFQATT and CDR2 SNEGSKA (reference sequence). The CDR3 length is 14 residues. The CDR3 sequence is CSARMGGISTEAFF. The DNA for the CDR3 is TGCAGTGCTAGAATGGGTGGAATAAGTACTGAAGCTTTCTTT.